The 14 T cell receptor beta chains below come from one sample, sequenced in a study of T cell responses to AZD1222 COVID-19 vaccine (dated by TCRdb to the early 2020s). The method was the immunoSEQ multiplex PCR assay. The table was pulled from immuneACCESS by TCRdb, which kept in-frame rearrangements only. Such tables lose some clones; where checked, under half of the loss comes from unresolved V genes, and the rest has no known cause. Recorded for this sample are 130,000 to 150,000 clones; roughly 90% of them occurred a single time. Of the sample, 1.5% to 2% is held by the ten largest clones. The sample's time point label, in plain terms: about 28 days (+/-7) after the second vaccine dose. Sequencing was performed on peripheral blood, taken 28 days after the second AZD1222 dose. The origin of the receptors is an adult who received the AZD1222 COVID-19 vaccine.

The table lists this clone with a few counts. This chain uses TRBV28 with TRBJ1-1; TRBD1 agrees at 9 bases. Germline loops: CDR1 MDHEN, CDR2 SYDVKM. The V and J ends lost 4 bases and 9 bases, in that order; junction bases with no gene match: 9. The CDR3 spans 14 residues. CDR3 residues: CASSSETGGAKAFF. The CDR3 DNA reads as TGTGCCAGCAGTTCCGAGACAGGGGGTGCTAAAGCTTTCTTT.

The chain has TRBV4-3 and TRBJ2-5; possible D gene TRBD2, 6 bases. The CDR3 contains 17 residues. Germline assignment: CDR1 LGHNA and CDR2 YSLEER. V dropped 0 bases and J dropped 3 bases, with 17 bases sitting between them. Here the CDR3 DNA reads TGCGCCAGCAGCCAAGATGCGGGAACAACCCTTAAAGAGACCCAGTACTTC. Protein: CASSQDAGTTLKETQYF.

The chain combines TRBV27 with TRBJ2-7; 7 bases agree with TRBD1. V shed 0 bases, J shed 4 bases, and the junction held 3 bases outside the gene matches. CDR1 and CDR2 (germline): MNHEY, SMNVEV (reference sequence). The CDR3 spans 14 residues. CDR3: CASSLSGDSYEQYF. CDR3 nucleotide sequence: TGTGCCAGCAGTTTATCGGGGGACAGTTACGAGCAGTACTTC.

The chain is built from TRBV19 and TRBJ2-7; 10 bases are shared with TRBD1. The germline CDR1 and CDR2 sequences are LNHDA and SQIVND (reference sequence). Germline trimming cut 4 bases from V and 2 bases from J; bases unmatched to any gene: 2. The CDR3 length is 14 residues. Here the CDR3 reads CASSKDRGPYEQYF. The CDR3 bases are TGTGCCAGTAGTAAAGACAGGGGGCCCTACGAGCAGTACTTC.

In this sample, this clone turned up once. The genes are TRBV18 and TRBJ1-5, with D perhaps TRBD1 (5 bases). Germline CDR1 is KGHSH and CDR2 is LQKENI. CDR3 length equals 14 residues. V shed 3 bases and J shed 6 bases, with 12 bases lying between them. The DNA for the CDR3 is TGTGCCAGCTCACCTACACAGGATTTTCAGCCCCAGCATTTT. It specifies CASSPTQDFQPQHF.

V usage is TRBV9 and J usage is TRBJ1-3; D remains ambiguous. The CDR3 covers 11 residues. Germline V lookup: CDR1 SGDLS, CDR2 YYNGEE. V was cut by 5 bases and J by 4 bases, with 4 bases left in between. The CDR3 sequence: CASRAGNTIYF. In nucleotides, the CDR3 is TGTGCCAGCAGGGCGGGAAACACCATATATTTT.

J is TRBJ2-5 and V is TRBV30, with D possibly being TRBD2 (6 bases). This CDR3 is built from 13 residues. The germline V gene has CDR1 GTSNPN and CDR2 SVGIG (reference sequence). Trimming took off 0 bases at V and 5 bases at J, with 10 bases between the two ends. Written as DNA, the CDR3 is TGTGCCTGGAGTGTAGGAGGGTTTGAGACCCAGTACTTC. Its translation is CAWSVGGFETQYF.

This rearrangement joins TRBV27 to TRBJ1-1, with D possibly matching TRBD1 (6 bases). Germline CDR1 and CDR2: MNHEY and SMNVEV (reference sequence). V was shortened by 5 bases and J by 4 bases, with 23 bases between the two germline ends. This CDR3 comprises 17 residues. CDR3 residues: CASSTNAGTPGATEAFF. CDR3 coding DNA: TGTGCCAGCAGTACGAACGCCGGGACACCGGGGGCCACTGAAGCTTTCTTT.

V gene TRBV7-9 combines with J gene TRBJ1-3; possible D gene TRBD1, 6 bases. This CDR3 has 16 residues. Germline V gene sequence: CDR1 SEHNR, CDR2 FQNEAQ (reference sequence). Deletions cut 2 bases from V and 2 bases from J, with 13 bases between. CDR3 sequence: CASSLRGASTGNTIYF. CDR3 DNA sequence: TGTGCCAGCAGCTTACGGGGGGCGTCAACTGGAAACACCATATATTTT.

The rearrangement links TRBV30 to TRBJ2-2; 7 nucleotides agree with TRBD1. Germline-derived CDR1 and CDR2 are GTSNPN and SVGIG (reference sequence). The CDR3 totals 15 residues. The V and J ends lost 0 bases and 3 bases, in that order; junction bases with no gene match: 4. CDR3 DNA sequence: TGTGCCTGGAGTGTAAGGGACAGTGACACCGGGGAGCTGTTTTTT. It specifies CAWSVRDSDTGELFF.

V and J are TRBV30 and TRBJ2-1, with a tentative D call TRBD2 (6 bases). This CDR3 contains 17 residues. The germline gives CDR1 GTSNPN, CDR2 SVGIG (reference sequence). V lost 2 bases, J lost 0 bases, and 17 bases lay in between. The CDR3 DNA follows: TGTGCCTGGAGTACTAGGGGAGGCGGCCCCTCCTACAATGAGCAGTTCTTC. This translates into CAWSTRGGGPSYNEQFF.

This rearrangement joins TRBV25-1 to TRBJ2-2; D possibly uses TRBD1 or TRBD2 (5 bases each). The CDR3 is made up of 15 amino acids. The germline V gene has CDR1 MGHDK and CDR2 SYGVNS. V was pared by 5 bases and J by 0 bases, with 10 bases between. DNA for the CDR3: TGTGCCAGCAGTCGGCCGGGGCCGAACACCGGGGAGCTGTTTTTT. Residues: CASSRPGPNTGELFF. Full variable domain (missing parts from reference TRBV25-1 and TRBJ2-2): EADIYQTPRYLVIGTGKKITLECSQTMGHDKMYWYQQDPGMELHLIHYSYGVNSTEKGDLSSESTVSRIRTEHFPLTLESARPSHTSQYLCASSRPGPNTGELFFGEGSRLTVL.

The chain links TRBV29-1 to TRBJ2-2; no clear D gene. Germline V gives CDR1 SQVTM, CDR2 ANQGSEA. The CDR3 runs 11 residues. Trimming removed 5 bases at V and 1 base at J, with 2 bases between. CDR3 DNA: TGCAGCGTTCAGAACACCGGGGAGCTGTTTTTT. Translated: CSVQNTGELFF.

The J gene is TRBJ2-1, the V gene TRBV29-1, with TRBD1 matching over 9 bases. This CDR3 region has 12 residues. V lost 5 bases to trimming and J lost 8 bases; unmatched junction nucleotides: 4. Germline CDR1 and CDR2: SQVTM and ANQGSEA. CDR3 nucleotide sequence: TGCAGCGTTTACACAGGGGGCGATGAGCAGTTCTTC. Amino acid sequence: CSVYTGGDEQFF.